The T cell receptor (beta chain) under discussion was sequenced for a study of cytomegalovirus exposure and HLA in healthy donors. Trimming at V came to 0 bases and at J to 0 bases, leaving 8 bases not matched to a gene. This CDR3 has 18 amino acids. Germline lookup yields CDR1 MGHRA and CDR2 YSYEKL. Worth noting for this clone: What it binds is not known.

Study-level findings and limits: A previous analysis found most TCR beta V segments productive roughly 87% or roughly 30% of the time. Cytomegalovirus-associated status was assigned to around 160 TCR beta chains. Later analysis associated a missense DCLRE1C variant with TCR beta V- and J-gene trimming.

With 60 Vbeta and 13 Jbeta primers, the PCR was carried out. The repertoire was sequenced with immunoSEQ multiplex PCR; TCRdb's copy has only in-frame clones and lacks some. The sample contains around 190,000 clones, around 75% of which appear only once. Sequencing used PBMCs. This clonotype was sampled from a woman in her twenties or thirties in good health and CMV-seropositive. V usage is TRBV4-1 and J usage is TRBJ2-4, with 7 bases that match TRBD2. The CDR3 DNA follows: TGCGCCAGCAGCCAAGAGTCCGTAGCTAGCGGAGCCAAAAACATTCAGTACTTC. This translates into CASSQESVASGAKNIQYF.